This entry describes one T cell receptor (beta chain). The CDR3 is 15 amino acids. The V gene end was trimmed by 3 bases and the J gene end by 5 bases; junction bases not matched to a gene: 8. Germline V CDR1 and CDR2: SGHDT, YYEEEE. Sequencing used immunoSEQ multiplex PCR; TCRdb keeps in-frame clones, though not all of them. Counted here are 65,000 to 95,000 clones, 89% occurring once; the ten biggest clones make up roughly 0.17%. This sample was included in a study of OX40 agonist ivuxolimab in advanced cancers. Study-level background: Prior anti-PD-1, anti-PD-L1 or anti-CTLA-4 therapy was allowed; around 43% had some. Three patients had partial responses: one hepatocellular carcinoma, two cutaneous melanoma.

Material: CD4+ or CD8+ T cells sorted from blood, obtained in a trial of the OX40 agonist ivuxolimab. This clonotype was sampled from an adult with an advanced solid tumor such as melanoma, head and neck, liver or kidney cancer. This rearrangement joins TRBV5-6 to TRBJ2-1; 7 nucleotides agree with TRBD2. DNA for the CDR3: TGTGCCAGCAGCTCCACGGGACTAAGAAACAATGAGCAGTTCTTC. This sequence encodes CASSSTGLRNNEQFF.